This T cell receptor beta chain was found in a study of shared clonotypes between healthy human individuals. Germline CDR1 and CDR2: LNHDA and SQIVND (reference sequence). The CDR3 is made up of 19 amino acids. V lost 1 base to trimming and J lost 0 bases; unmatched junction nucleotides: 8. Data came from immunoSEQ multiplex PCR; TCRdb stores just in-frame clones and leaves some out. The sample contains 1.5 million to 2.5 million clones, about 95% of which appear only once. CD8 cells regarded as naive lacked CD45RO, were positively chosen for CCR7, and omitted terminally differentiated effector memory CD45RA+ cells.

Sequences were obtained from naive CD8+ T cells sorted from blood. The chain recombines TRBV19 with TRBJ2-5; TRBD2 matches 13 bases. This TCR was sampled from a man younger than 35 in good health. The CDR3 is CASSIGGGLAGVYQETQYF. The CDR3 DNA reads TGTGCCAGTAGTATAGGGGGCGGACTAGCGGGGGTTTACCAAGAGACCCAGTACTTC.